Listed below are T cell receptor beta chains from one sample, sequenced in a study of cytomegalovirus exposure and HLA in healthy donors. Only in-frame clones appear in the TCRdb table, and some are missing; sequencing was by immunoSEQ multiplex PCR. This sample has 180,000 or so clones; 65% to 85% occur once, and the top ten carry about 0.76%. The sequencing sample was made of PBMCs. The source is a woman younger than 35 in good health and CMV-seronegative. Both conserved end residues are part of each CDR3. Each record gives: J gene, D gene, clone size, V gene, CDR3 DNA, CDR3 protein. D genes are given only for firm matches. Expanded clones are given a class, and other clones once, few, many or no size at all.

j_gene: TRBJ2-7
d_gene: -
abundance: -
v_gene: TRBV5-4
CDR3nt: TGTGCCAGCAGCTCCGAGGGTCTCCCTGGTAACGAGCAGTACTTC
CDR3aa: CASSSEGLPGNEQYF

j_gene: TRBJ2-1
d_gene: -
abundance: -
v_gene: TRBV18
CDR3nt: TGTGCCAGCTCACGGGTTGACAGCACCTACAATGAGCAGTTCTTC
CDR3aa: CASSRVDSTYNEQFF

j_gene: TRBJ2-2
d_gene: TRBD2
abundance: -
v_gene: TRBV7-7
CDR3nt: TGTGCTAGCAGCTTAGCGGGCGATGCTTCCGGGGAGCTGTTTTTT
CDR3aa: CASSLAGDASGELFF

j_gene: TRBJ2-3
d_gene: -
abundance: -
v_gene: TRBV5-4
CDR3nt: TGTGCCAGCAGCTTAAGGGGGGAGGGCCGGGATACGCAGTATTTT
CDR3aa: CASSLRGEGRDTQYF

j_gene: TRBJ2-3
d_gene: -
abundance: -
v_gene: TRBV21-1
CDR3nt: TGTGCCAGCAGCAAAAATAAGCTTCAGCAGGTAGATACGCAGTATTTT
CDR3aa: CASSKNKLQQVDTQYF

j_gene: TRBJ2-7
d_gene: -
abundance: -
v_gene: TRBV7-8
CDR3nt: TGTGCCAGCAGCCCCGGGTTGGGGGGCGAGCAGTACTTC
CDR3aa: CASSPGLGGEQYF

j_gene: TRBJ1-5
d_gene: TRBD1
abundance: few
v_gene: TRBV2
CDR3nt: TGTGCCAGCAGCGGACAGGGGTTTGAGGGCAATCAGCCCCAGCATTTT
CDR3aa: CASSGQGFEGNQPQHF

j_gene: TRBJ1-5
d_gene: -
abundance: -
v_gene: TRBV19
CDR3nt: TGTGCCAGTAGTATGGGGGCAGGTACTAGCAATCAGCCCCAGCATTTT
CDR3aa: CASSMGAGTSNQPQHF

j_gene: TRBJ2-5
d_gene: -
abundance: -
v_gene: TRBV7-9
CDR3nt: TGTGCCAGCGGATTGTTGCTCGGTAGGGCTCGGGGAGAGACCCAGTACTTC
CDR3aa: CASGLLLGRARGETQYF

j_gene: TRBJ2-1
d_gene: TRBD2
abundance: once
v_gene: TRBV9
CDR3nt: TGTGCCAGCAGCTCCCGACTAGCGGGAGCTTGGGAGGAGCAGTTCTTC
CDR3aa: CASSSRLAGAWEEQFF

j_gene: TRBJ1-1
d_gene: -
abundance: -
v_gene: TRBV29-1
CDR3nt: TGCAGCACTCATCCAGGGGCGGCGAACACTGAAGCTTTCTTT
CDR3aa: CSTHPGAANTEAFF

j_gene: TRBJ1-5
d_gene: TRBD1
abundance: -
v_gene: TRBV13
CDR3nt: TGTGCCAGCAGCTTAGACAGGGGGGGCGATCAGCCCCAGCATTTT
CDR3aa: CASSLDRGGDQPQHF

j_gene: TRBJ2-1
d_gene: -
abundance: once
v_gene: TRBV19
CDR3nt: TGTGCCAGTAGTATAGCGGCTAGCGCGGCCTACAATGAGCAGTTCTTC
CDR3aa: CASSIAASAAYNEQFF

j_gene: TRBJ1-3
d_gene: -
abundance: -
v_gene: TRBV5-1
CDR3nt: TGCGCCAGCAGCTTTGGGACATCCTCTGGAAACACCATATATTTT
CDR3aa: CASSFGTSSGNTIYF

j_gene: TRBJ1-2
d_gene: -
abundance: -
v_gene: TRBV28
CDR3nt: TGTGCCAGCAGTTTATTTCTTGGCAGGGGTGATGATGGCTACACCTTC
CDR3aa: CASSLFLGRGDDGYTF

j_gene: TRBJ2-7
d_gene: -
abundance: -
v_gene: TRBV7-2
CDR3nt: TGTGCCAGCAGCTCCTCGGGATGGGGCTACGAGCAGTACTTC
CDR3aa: CASSSSGWGYEQYF

j_gene: TRBJ2-7
d_gene: -
abundance: -
v_gene: TRBV15
CDR3nt: TGTGCCACCAGCAGAGAAGGGGGGGGCGAGCAGTACTTC
CDR3aa: CATSREGGGEQYF

j_gene: TRBJ1-1
d_gene: TRBD1
abundance: -
v_gene: TRBV27
CDR3nt: TGTGCCAGCAGTTCAGGGACAGGTGAAGCTTTCTTT
CDR3aa: CASSSGTGEAFF

j_gene: TRBJ1-3
d_gene: -
abundance: -
v_gene: TRBV4-1
CDR3nt: TGCGCCAGCAGCCCGACACCAGGGGCTGGAAACACCATATATTTT
CDR3aa: CASSPTPGAGNTIYF

j_gene: TRBJ2-3
d_gene: -
abundance: -
v_gene: TRBV21-1
CDR3nt: TGTGCCAGCAGCACCCTGACTAGCGGGAGGGACACAGATACGCAGTATTTT
CDR3aa: CASSTLTSGRDTDTQYF

j_gene: TRBJ2-7
d_gene: -
abundance: -
v_gene: TRBV27
CDR3nt: TGTGCCAGCAGTTTCACGGGGTACGAGCAGTACTTC
CDR3aa: CASSFTGYEQYF

j_gene: TRBJ2-1
d_gene: -
abundance: -
v_gene: TRBV5-4
CDR3nt: TGTGCCAGCAGCTTGGAATTCAGGGAGCAGTTCTTC
CDR3aa: CASSLEFREQFF

j_gene: TRBJ2-2
d_gene: -
abundance: -
v_gene: TRBV7-9
CDR3nt: TGTGCCAGCAGCTTACCCAGGGGGAACACCGGGGAGCTGTTTTTT
CDR3aa: CASSLPRGNTGELFF

j_gene: TRBJ2-7
d_gene: -
abundance: -
v_gene: TRBV7-9
CDR3nt: TGTGCCAGCAGCTTATCTATTCCTGGACTACCCTCCTACGAGCAGTACTTC
CDR3aa: CASSLSIPGLPSYEQYF

j_gene: TRBJ2-2
d_gene: TRBD1
abundance: -
v_gene: TRBV7-2
CDR3nt: TGTGCCAGCAGCCCGAGGGGGACAGGAGGAACCGGGGAGCTGTTTTTT
CDR3aa: CASSPRGTGGTGELFF

j_gene: TRBJ2-5
d_gene: TRBD1
abundance: -
v_gene: TRBV28
CDR3nt: TGTGCCAGCAAGGCGACAGGGAAACAAGAGACCCAGTACTTC
CDR3aa: CASKATGKQETQYF

j_gene: TRBJ2-7
d_gene: TRBD1
abundance: -
v_gene: TRBV6-1
CDR3nt: TGTGCCAGCAGAGGGACAGGGCTTCGCTACGAGCAGTACTTC
CDR3aa: CASRGTGLRYEQYF

j_gene: TRBJ2-1
d_gene: TRBD2
abundance: -
v_gene: TRBV5-1
CDR3nt: TGCGCCAGCAGCTCCGGTCCGGGGGAGGGCCCTGATGAGCAGTTCTTC
CDR3aa: CASSSGPGEGPDEQFF

j_gene: TRBJ2-1
d_gene: -
abundance: -
v_gene: TRBV7-8
CDR3nt: TGTGCCAGCAGCCCGACGGGCGCGAGGGTAGCTAGTAGCGATGAGCAGTTCTTC
CDR3aa: CASSPTGARVASSDEQFF

j_gene: TRBJ2-7
d_gene: TRBD2
abundance: -
v_gene: TRBV29-1
CDR3nt: TGCAGCGTTTCGACCACGGGGGGTTCCTACGAGCAGTACTTC
CDR3aa: CSVSTTGGSYEQYF

j_gene: TRBJ2-3
d_gene: TRBD2
abundance: once
v_gene: TRBV9
CDR3nt: TGTGCCAGCAGCCCCCTCTCACTAGCGGGAACAGATACGCAGTATTTT
CDR3aa: CASSPLSLAGTDTQYF

j_gene: TRBJ1-1
d_gene: -
abundance: -
v_gene: TRBV28
CDR3nt: TGTGCCAGCAGTTTTGTCAGGAACACTGAAGCTTTCTTT
CDR3aa: CASSFVRNTEAFF

j_gene: TRBJ2-7
d_gene: -
abundance: few
v_gene: TRBV28
CDR3nt: TGTGCCAGCAGTTTACCCAACTCCTACGAGCAGTACTTC
CDR3aa: CASSLPNSYEQYF

j_gene: TRBJ2-1
d_gene: TRBD2
abundance: -
v_gene: TRBV2
CDR3nt: TGTGCCAGCAGGGCTAGCGGGATATACAATGAGCAGTTCTTC
CDR3aa: CASRASGIYNEQFF

j_gene: TRBJ2-1
d_gene: TRBD2
abundance: once
v_gene: TRBV19
CDR3nt: TGTGCCAGCCGACGGACTAGCGGTCTTTACAATGAGCAGTTCTTC
CDR3aa: CASRRTSGLYNEQFF

j_gene: TRBJ2-7
d_gene: TRBD1
abundance: -
v_gene: TRBV27
CDR3nt: TGTGCCAGCAGTCCCCGGGACAGGGCCTACGAGCAGTACTTC
CDR3aa: CASSPRDRAYEQYF

j_gene: TRBJ2-1
d_gene: TRBD2
abundance: -
v_gene: TRBV7-2
CDR3nt: TGTGCCAGCAGCTTAGGGACTAGCGGGTCCGAGCAGTTCTTC
CDR3aa: CASSLGTSGSEQFF

j_gene: TRBJ2-3
d_gene: TRBD2
abundance: -
v_gene: TRBV5-1
CDR3nt: TGCGCCAGCAGCTTGGCTAGCGGGAGCAGCACAGATACGCAGTATTTT
CDR3aa: CASSLASGSSTDTQYF

j_gene: TRBJ2-7
d_gene: TRBD2
abundance: -
v_gene: TRBV5-5
CDR3nt: TGTGCCAGCAGCTTGGGACTAGCGGGAGGAGTCCCCTACGAGCAGTACTTC
CDR3aa: CASSLGLAGGVPYEQYF

j_gene: TRBJ2-5
d_gene: -
abundance: once
v_gene: TRBV5-1
CDR3nt: TGCGCCAGCAGCTTGGTCGGGACACTGTTACAAGAGACCCAGTACTTC
CDR3aa: CASSLVGTLLQETQYF

j_gene: TRBJ2-5
d_gene: TRBD2
abundance: -
v_gene: TRBV28
CDR3nt: TGTGCCAGCAGTTTAGGACTAGCGGGAGTAGAGACCCAGTACTTC
CDR3aa: CASSLGLAGVETQYF

j_gene: TRBJ1-1
d_gene: -
abundance: -
v_gene: TRBV4-2
CDR3nt: TGTGCCAGCAGCCAAGGGATGACAGGAAAGAACACTGAAGCTTTCTTT
CDR3aa: CASSQGMTGKNTEAFF

j_gene: TRBJ1-1
d_gene: TRBD1
abundance: -
v_gene: TRBV28
CDR3nt: TGTGCCAGCAGTCTTAGACAGGGAAACGCAATAAAAGAAGCTTTCTTT
CDR3aa: CASSLRQGNAIKEAFF

j_gene: TRBJ1-5
d_gene: -
abundance: -
v_gene: TRBV7-2
CDR3nt: TGTGCCAGCAGCGCCCGCCACGGGGAGCCCCAGCATTTT
CDR3aa: CASSARHGEPQHF

j_gene: TRBJ2-1
d_gene: -
abundance: -
v_gene: TRBV5-1
CDR3nt: TGCGCCAGCAGCTTGGCGAGTTCCTACAATGAGCAGTTCTTC
CDR3aa: CASSLASSYNEQFF

j_gene: TRBJ2-2
d_gene: -
abundance: -
v_gene: TRBV5-1
CDR3nt: TGCGCCAGCAGCATGACTGCTACGAACACCGGGGAGCTGTTTTTT
CDR3aa: CASSMTATNTGELFF

j_gene: TRBJ1-5
d_gene: TRBD1
abundance: -
v_gene: TRBV7-8
CDR3nt: TGTGCCAGCAGCTTATCGCCGACAGGGGGCGACTTTTTGTATCAGCCCCAGCATTTT
CDR3aa: CASSLSPTGGDFLYQPQHF

j_gene: TRBJ2-1
d_gene: -
abundance: -
v_gene: TRBV7-2
CDR3nt: TGTGCCAGCAGCTTAGGGGCAGTACCCAACAATGAGCAGTTCTTC
CDR3aa: CASSLGAVPNNEQFF

j_gene: TRBJ2-4
d_gene: -
abundance: -
v_gene: TRBV7-9
CDR3nt: TGTGCCAGCAGCTTAGGACAGTCGGCGTTAAACATTCAGTACTTC
CDR3aa: CASSLGQSALNIQYF

j_gene: TRBJ2-2
d_gene: TRBD1
abundance: -
v_gene: TRBV5-4
CDR3nt: TGTGCCAGCAGCACGGGACAGGGGCGGAACACCGGGGAGCTGTTTTTT
CDR3aa: CASSTGQGRNTGELFF

j_gene: TRBJ2-7
d_gene: TRBD2
abundance: once
v_gene: TRBV4-2
CDR3nt: TGTGCCAGCAGCCAAACCGGGACTAGCGGGAGTAGGAGCCACGAGCAGTACTTC
CDR3aa: CASSQTGTSGSRSHEQYF

j_gene: TRBJ1-2
d_gene: TRBD1
abundance: few
v_gene: TRBV7-2
CDR3nt: TGTGCCAGCAGCTTATTCCCCAGGGGGGAGAACTATGGCTACACCTTC
CDR3aa: CASSLFPRGENYGYTF

j_gene: TRBJ2-4
d_gene: TRBD2
abundance: few
v_gene: TRBV7-2
CDR3nt: TGTGCCAGCAGCTCCTACTTAGGACTAGCGGGACCCAAAAACATTCAGTACTTC
CDR3aa: CASSSYLGLAGPKNIQYF

j_gene: TRBJ2-5
d_gene: -
abundance: few
v_gene: TRBV19
CDR3nt: TGTGCCAGTAGTAGAGGGAGGGGGTCAGGGGAGACCCAGTACTTC
CDR3aa: CASSRGRGSGETQYF

j_gene: TRBJ2-2
d_gene: -
abundance: few
v_gene: TRBV10-2
CDR3nt: TGCGCCAGCAGTGAGTTAGTTGTTCGGACGGGAACCGGGGAGCTGTTTTTT
CDR3aa: CASSELVVRTGTGELFF